These 32 T cell receptor beta chains share one sample of origin, sequenced in a study of early T cells in non-severe SARS-CoV-2 infection. TCRdb analysed the 5' RACE reads with MiXCR anew, one entry per CDR3 protein. The sample records about 99,000 distinct CDR3 sequences, roughly 17% being singletons. Sequenced input: whole blood. Source of these receptors: an adult who was a healthcare worker with PCR-confirmed SARS-CoV-2 infection or an uninfected control (not recorded which).

The CDR3 region has the DNA TGTGCCAGCAGTTACCTTATCGGGACGGCCAGCTCCTACGAGCAGTACTTC. Protein product: CASSYLIGTASSYEQYF. This chain connects TRBV6-2 or TRBV6-3 to TRBJ2-7; possibly TRBD1 or TRBD2 for D (5 bases each). The germline CDR1 and CDR2 sequences are MNHEY and SVGEGT. The CDR3 has 17 residues. Deletions cut 2 bases from V and 0 bases from J, with 17 bases between.

The V and J genes are TRBV27 and TRBJ2-1; D possibly matches TRBD1 or TRBD2 (5 bases each). Deletions cut 6 bases from V and 9 bases from J, with 9 bases between. Per the germline V gene, CDR1 is MNHEY and CDR2 is SMNVEV (reference sequence). The CDR3 is 11 amino acids. This chain's CDR3 is CASSWGFEQFF. The CDR3, as DNA: TGTGCCAGCAGCTGGGGGTTTGAGCAGTTCTTC.

This clonotype was seen ten or more times. The chain uses TRBV18 and TRBJ1-1; possible D gene TRBD1, 5 bases. Trimming stripped 3 bases from V and 4 bases from J, with 9 bases between. Germline V lookup: CDR1 KGHSH, CDR2 LQKENI. The CDR3 is 13 amino acids. The CDR3 reads CASSPQGGTEAFF. In nucleotides, the CDR3 is TGTGCCAGCTCACCGCAGGGTGGCACTGAAGCTTTCTTT.

This clonotype came up many times. The gene calls are TRBV28 and TRBJ1-6; D is unclear. Looked up from germline, CDR1 is MDHEN and CDR2 is SYDVKM. This CDR3 is built from 12 residues. Trimming stripped 9 bases from V and 4 bases from J, with 7 bases between. This CDR3 is CASVQYNSPLHF. The CDR3 coding sequence is TGTGCCAGTGTGCAGTATAATTCACCCCTCCACTTT.

This clonotype occurred many times. The chain links TRBV5-1 to TRBJ2-3, with D perhaps being TRBD1 or TRBD2 (5 bases each). Germline loops: CDR1 SGHRS, CDR2 YFSETQ. The V gene lost 3 bases and the J gene lost 1 base, with 15 bases spanning the gap. This CDR3 is 16 amino acids long. Here the CDR3 DNA reads TGCGCCAGCAGCTGGGACGCCTACGTGGGCACAGATACGCAGTATTTT. Its protein product is CASSWDAYVGTDTQYF.

Ten or more counts support this clonotype. V is TRBV7-2 and J is TRBJ1-6, with a weak D call TRBD1 (5 bases). This CDR3 contains 13 residues. Trimming stripped 5 bases from V and 9 bases from J, with 11 bases between. Germline V gene sequence: CDR1 SGHTA, CDR2 FQGNSA. This CDR3 is CASSLPGPSPLHF. The CDR3 DNA is TGTGCCAGCAGCCTGCCGGGACCTTCACCCCTCCACTTT.

This clonotype was found many times. The rearrangement joins TRBV12-3 or TRBV12-4 to TRBJ1-3, with D possibly being TRBD1 (5 bases). The CDR3 has 14 residues. The V and J ends lost 2 bases and 8 bases respectively, with 13 bases between them. The CDR3 DNA sequence: TGTGCCAGCAGTTTAATACGGGGCCGGGACACCATATATTTT. Protein: CASSLIRGRDTIYF.

The chain employs TRBV29-1 and TRBJ1-2; TRBD1 matches at 8 bases. Per the germline V gene, CDR1 is SQVTM and CDR2 is ANQGSEA. The CDR3 loop spans 17 amino acids. Trimming at V came to 5 bases and at J to 1 base, leaving 15 bases not matched to a gene. CDR3 in DNA: TGCAGCGTTTTACCCCCGGGACAGGCGAGAATTAACTATGGCTACACCTTC. Translated: CSVLPPGQARINYGYTF.

The V call is TRBV27, the J call TRBJ2-2, with D uncertain. CDR3 length: 11 residues. Germline-derived CDR1 and CDR2 are MNHEY and SMNVEV (reference sequence). With 9 bases removed from V and 3 bases from J, the gap between germline ends came to 5 bases. The CDR3 sequence: CASGHTGELFF. The CDR3 DNA reads as TGTGCCAGTGGACACACCGGGGAGCTGTTTTTT.

This clonotype has more than one count but fewer than ten. The V and J genes are TRBV5-6 and TRBJ2-1, with 13 bases identical to TRBD2. Germline V gives CDR1 SGHDT, CDR2 YYEEEE. Germline trimming cut 4 bases from V and 10 bases from J; bases unmatched to any gene: 14. The CDR3 contains 17 residues. For the CDR3, the DNA is TGTGCCAGCAGCCGCCTAAGGACTAGCGGGAGTAAGAGGGAGCAGTTCTTC. It is translated as CASSRLRTSGSKREQFF.

The V gene is TRBV6-1, the J gene TRBJ1-3; D unclear. There are 12 residues in the CDR3. V was clipped by 7 bases and J by 3 bases, with 7 bases between them. The germline V gene encodes CDR1 MNHNS and CDR2 SASEGT. The CDR3 loop is CASNLRGNTIYF. CDR3 bases: TGTGCCAGCAATTTGCGTGGAAACACCATATATTTT.

The chain joins TRBV7-2 to TRBJ1-2; TRBD1 might be the D (6 bases). Germline CDR1 and CDR2: SGHTA and FQGNSA. The CDR3 is 13 amino acids. V gave up 7 bases and J gave up 4 bases, with 13 bases separating them. Written as DNA, the CDR3 is TGTGCCAGCACACTGACAGGAACCTATGGCTACACCTTC. Translated, it gives CASTLTGTYGYTF.

In this sample, this clonotype turned up many times. CDR3 in amino acids: CASNTIKGDTQYF. The CDR3 region has the DNA TGTGCCAGCAATACAATCAAAGGGGATACGCAGTATTTT. The rearrangement links TRBV5-4 to TRBJ2-3; no clear D gene. Germline CDR1 reads SGHNT; CDR2 reads YYREEE (reference sequence). V dropped 6 bases and J dropped 6 bases, with 14 bases sitting between them. The CDR3 covers 13 residues.

The V call is TRBV28, the J call TRBJ1-2; 7 bases fit TRBD1. There are 15 residues in the CDR3. Germline values: CDR1 MDHEN, CDR2 SYDVKM. After removal of 3 bases from V and 4 bases from J, the junction contained 8 bases not matched to a gene. CDR3 bases: TGTGCCAGCAGTTTTCCGCCAGGGGGAGGCTATGGCTACACCTTC. The encoded protein is CASSFPPGGGYGYTF.

In this sample, this clonotype turned up many times. V gene TRBV11-2 combines with J gene TRBJ2-2; 7 positions agree with TRBD2. This CDR3 comprises 18 residues. The trim removed 3 bases at V and 1 base at J, leaving 11 bases unmatched. In germline, CDR1 is SGHAT, CDR2 FQNNGV. CDR3 DNA sequence: TGTGCCAGCAGCTTGAAACACCGACTAGCTTTGAACACCGGGGAGCTGTTTTTT. Translating gives CASSLKHRLALNTGELFF.

This sequence joins TRBV15 and TRBJ2-1, with 11 bases lining up with TRBD2. V shed 0 bases, J shed 7 bases, and the junction held 2 bases outside the gene matches. The V gene's germline CDR1 is LNHNV and CDR2 YYDKDF (reference sequence). The CDR3 totals 15 residues. CDR3 amino acids: CATSRELAGVNEQFF. CDR3 bases: TGTGCCACCAGCAGAGAACTAGCGGGAGTGAATGAGCAGTTCTTC.

The chain employs TRBV6-5 and TRBJ2-2; possible D gene TRBD2, 6 bases. V was trimmed by 0 bases and J by 2 bases, leaving 10 bases between them. Germline V gives CDR1 MNHEY, CDR2 SVGAGI. The CDR3 runs 16 residues. CDR3 sequence (DNA): TGTGCCAGCAGTTACTCGATGGGGACTAACACCGGGGAGCTGTTTTTT. This gives the protein CASSYSMGTNTGELFF.

This clonotype occurred many times. The chain employs TRBV12-3 or TRBV12-4 and TRBJ2-6, with 7 bases aligning to TRBD1. There are 18 residues in the CDR3. V lost 7 bases, J lost 0 bases, and 12 bases stayed unmatched. CDR3 residues: CASIGTGTDLSGANVLTF. For the CDR3, the DNA is TGTGCCAGCATAGGCACGGGGACAGACCTCTCTGGGGCCAACGTCCTGACTTTC.

There are a few counts of this clonotype. The V call is TRBV2, the J call TRBJ2-1; D is perhaps TRBD1 or TRBD2 (5 bases each). Trimming removed 10 bases from V and 3 bases from J, with 13 bases in between. Per the germline V gene, CDR1 is SNHLY and CDR2 is FYNNEI. CDR3 length: 13 residues. CDR3 coding DNA: TGTGCCATGTGGGGACGCGACTACAATGAGCAGTTCTTC. As protein: CAMWGRDYNEQFF.

This clonotype has only a few counts. The chain links TRBV20-1 to TRBJ2-2; 9 bases are a match to TRBD2. This CDR3 spans 15 amino acids. CDR1 and CDR2 from the germline V gene are DFQATT and SNEGSKA (reference sequence). Unmatched junction bases numbered 6, after V lost 6 bases and J lost 1 base. The CDR3 bases are TGCAGTGCCGCACCTAGCGGGGTGAACACCGGGGAGCTGTTTTTT. Translating it yields CSAAPSGVNTGELFF.

This clonotype was observed a handful of times. V usage is TRBV18 and J usage is TRBJ2-7, with 9 bases matching TRBD1. The CDR3 consists of 14 residues. Germline V CDR1 and CDR2: KGHSH, LQKENI. V was pared by 1 base and J by 2 bases, with 0 bases of the junction left unmatched. The CDR3 is CASSPRDRAYEQYF. The CDR3 DNA reads TGTGCCAGCTCACCACGGGACAGGGCCTACGAGCAGTACTTC.

J is TRBJ1-2 and V is TRBV27; TRBD1 aligns across 9 bases. V lost 6 bases to trimming and J lost 6 bases; unmatched junction nucleotides: 8. The CDR3 is made up of 14 amino acids. The V gene's germline CDR1 is MNHEY and CDR2 SMNVEV (reference sequence). This chain's CDR3 is CASRRTGDWDGYTF. CDR3 in DNA: TGTGCCAGCAGGAGGACAGGGGACTGGGATGGCTACACCTTC.

This clonotype has just a few counts. This sequence joins TRBV20-1 and TRBJ2-3, with TRBD2 matching over 11 bases. The J segment lost 2 bases and the V segment lost 1 base, leaving 11 bases of the junction unmatched. CDR1 and CDR2 from the germline V gene are DFQATT and SNEGSKA (reference sequence). The CDR3 contains 18 residues. CDR3 nucleotides: TGCAGTGCTAGAGGAACTAGCGGGAGTCGTTCCCCCACAGATACGCAGTATTTT. Translated, it gives CSARGTSGSRSPTDTQYF.

This clonotype was detected ten times or more. V is TRBV27 and J is TRBJ1-1, with no clear D. Trimming took 4 bases from V and 5 from J, leaving 5 bases between them. This CDR3 contains 11 residues. CDR1 is MNHEY and CDR2 is SMNVEV in the germline V gene (reference sequence). CDR3: CASSSGTEAFF. CDR3 sequence (DNA): TGTGCCAGCAGTTCGGGAACTGAAGCTTTCTTT.

The gene calls are TRBV3-1 and TRBJ2-1; D is uncertain. From germline, CDR1 is LGHDT and CDR2 YNNKEL (reference sequence). Trimming removed 1 base from V and 10 bases from J, with 14 bases in between. The CDR3 contains 14 residues. The CDR3 DNA follows: TGTGCCAGCAGCCAAGGACCTGTTAGGAAGGAGCAGTTCTTC. Its translation: CASSQGPVRKEQFF.

This clonotype showed up many times. V usage is TRBV11-2 and J usage is TRBJ2-3, with 10 bases fitting TRBD2. CDR1 is SGHAT and CDR2 is FQNNGV in the germline V gene. CDR3 length equals 21 residues. The ends lost 8 bases at V and 0 bases at J; junction bases unmatched: 23. CDR3 loop: CASAHRQKTLGLARSTDTQYF. CDR3 DNA sequence: TGTGCCAGCGCCCACCGACAGAAGACACTGGGACTAGCGAGGAGCACAGATACGCAGTATTTT.

The CDR3 loop reads CASSLSENTIYF. For the CDR3, the DNA is TGTGCCAGCAGCTTGTCGGAAAACACCATATATTTT. V and J are TRBV12-3 or TRBV12-4 and TRBJ1-3; D is unresolved. This CDR3 has 12 amino acids. The germline V and J ends were trimmed by 6 bases and 6 bases, with 9 bases remaining between them.

V gene TRBV3-1 combines with J gene TRBJ2-5; a possible D gene is TRBD2 (5 bases). This CDR3 contains 16 residues. Germline CDR1 and CDR2: LGHDT and YNNKEL (reference sequence). V shed 1 base and J shed 4 bases, with 16 bases lying between them. In nucleotides, the CDR3 is TGTGCCAGCAGCCAAGCGAGGGCAGTATCGCGAGAGACCCAGTACTTC. Translated, it gives CASSQARAVSRETQYF.

The chain recombines TRBV5-1 with TRBJ2-3, with 7 nucleotides matching TRBD2. The CDR3 totals 13 residues. Trimming took 7 bases from V and 0 from J; bases not matched to a gene: 2. The germline V gene has CDR1 SGHRS and CDR2 YFSETQ. The CDR3 bases are TGCGCCAGCCATAGCGGGAGCACAGATACGCAGTATTTT. Protein: CASHSGSTDTQYF.

This clonotype was detected only a few times. This rearrangement joins TRBV19 to TRBJ1-1; TRBD1 matches at 8 bases. The germline CDR1 and CDR2 sequences are LNHDA and SQIVND (reference sequence). CDR3 length equals 13 residues. V shed 7 bases, J shed 5 bases, and the junction held 6 bases outside the gene matches. The CDR3 is CASNSGGRTEAFF. The CDR3 DNA follows: TGTGCCAGTAATTCAGGGGGCAGGACTGAAGCTTTCTTT.

This clonotype was recorded a few times. The rearrangement uses TRBV20-1 and TRBJ2-1; a weak D match, TRBD2 (6 bases). Trimming took 6 bases from V and 2 from J, leaving 20 bases between them. This CDR3 contains 16 residues. CDR1 DFQATT and CDR2 SNEGSKA come from the germline V gene (reference sequence). In DNA form, the CDR3 reads TGCAGTGCCCAGGCGGCGGGGCTAGGGCCCTACAATGAGCAGTTCTTC. Its translation is CSAQAAGLGPYNEQFF.

There are many counts of this clonotype. J is TRBJ2-7 and V is TRBV29-1, with TRBD2 as a possible D gene (7 bases). Germline V gene sequence: CDR1 SQVTM, CDR2 ANQGSEA. Trimming stripped 7 bases from V and 5 bases from J, with 18 bases between. The CDR3 length is 13 residues. CDR3 region: CSGEGEGHHEQYF. DNA for the CDR3: TGCAGCGGTGAGGGGGAGGGCCACCACGAGCAGTACTTC.